This TCR beta chain was profiled in a study of T cell changes during pregnancy in multiple sclerosis. From germline, CDR1 is LGHNA and CDR2 YNFKEQ. CDR3 length: 16 amino acids. V gave up 1 base and J gave up 2 bases, with 12 bases separating them. The method was immunoSEQ multiplex PCR; TCRdb's version includes in-frame clones alone and lacks a portion of them. Of around 40,000 clones listed, roughly 87% were seen once; the top ten hold approximately 1.1%. This clone is medium-sized (0.01 to 0.1%) in the sample. V and J are TRBV4-2 and TRBJ1-3; tentative D call: TRBD1 (6 bases). Sequencing was performed on CD4+ T cells from peripheral blood mononuclear cells, taken in the first trimester of pregnancy. The TCR originated in a female donor with multiple sclerosis, enrolled in a pregnancy study. CDR3: CASSQGPTGAGNTIYF. CDR3 nucleotide sequence: TGTGCCAGCAGCCAAGGACCGACAGGAGCTGGAAACACCATATATTTT.